The clone carrying this T cell receptor beta chain has more than one count but fewer than ten. This sample was taken from a study of cytomegalovirus exposure and HLA in healthy donors. PCR amplification relied on 60 Vbeta primers (plus 13 Jbeta primers). Profiling relied on immunoSEQ multiplex PCR, and the TCRdb table lists in-frame clones only, not all of them. The sample carries just over 95,000 clones, under 85% recorded once. Material for sequencing was PBMCs. The TCR was taken from a woman in her thirties or forties in good health and CMV-seropositive.

The CDR3 sequence is CASSAGKHTQYF. CDR3 coding DNA: TGTGCCAGTAGTGCAGGGAAACATACGCAGTATTTT. The rearrangement links TRBV19 to TRBJ2-3, with a tentative D call TRBD1 (5 bases). CDR3 length: 12 residues. Trimming took off 5 bases at V and 7 bases at J, with 10 bases between the two ends. Germline CDR1 and CDR2: LNHDA and SQIVND (reference sequence).